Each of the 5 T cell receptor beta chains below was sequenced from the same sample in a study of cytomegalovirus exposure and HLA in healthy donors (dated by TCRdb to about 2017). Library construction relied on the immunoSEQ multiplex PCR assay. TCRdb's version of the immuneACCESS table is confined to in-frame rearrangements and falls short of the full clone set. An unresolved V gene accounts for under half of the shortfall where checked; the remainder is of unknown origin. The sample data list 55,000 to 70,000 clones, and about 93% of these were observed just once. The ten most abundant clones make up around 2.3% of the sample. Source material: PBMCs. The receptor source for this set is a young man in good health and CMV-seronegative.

CDR3 coding DNA: TGTGCCAGTAGTGTCCGGGACAGGGGCGGCTACACCTTC. It encodes CASSVRDRGGYTF. The gene calls are TRBV19 and TRBJ1-2; 10 positions agree with TRBD1. The CDR3 consists of 13 residues. Germline V gene sequence: CDR1 LNHDA, CDR2 SQIVND (reference sequence). The ends lost 5 bases at V and 8 bases at J; junction bases unmatched: 5. The complete variable domain, with remaining parts taken from reference TRBV19 and TRBJ1-2, reads DGGITQSPKYLFRKEGQNVTLSCEQNLNHDAMYWYRQDPGQGLRLIYYSQIVNDFQKGDIAEGYSVSREKKESFPLTVTSAQKNPTAFYLCASSVRDRGGYTFGSGTRLTVV.

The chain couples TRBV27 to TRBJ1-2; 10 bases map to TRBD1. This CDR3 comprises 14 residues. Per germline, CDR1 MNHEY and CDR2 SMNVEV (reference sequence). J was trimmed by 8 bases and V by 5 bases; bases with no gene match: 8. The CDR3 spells CASSTDRGLGGYTF. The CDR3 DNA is TGTGCCAGCAGTACTGACAGGGGGCTGGGGGGCTACACCTTC.

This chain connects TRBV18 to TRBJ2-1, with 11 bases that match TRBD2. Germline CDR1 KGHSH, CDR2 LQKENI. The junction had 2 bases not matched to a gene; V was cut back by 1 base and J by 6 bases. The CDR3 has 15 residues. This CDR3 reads CASSPQGTSGNEQFF. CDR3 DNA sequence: TGTGCCAGCTCACCACAGGGGACTAGCGGCAATGAGCAGTTCTTC. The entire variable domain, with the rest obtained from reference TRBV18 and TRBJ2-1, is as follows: NAGVMQNPRHLVRRRGQEARLRCSPMKGHSHVYWYRQLPEEGLKFMVYLQKENIIDESGMPKERFSAEFPKEGPSILRIQQVVRGDSAAYFCASSPQGTSGNEQFFGPGTRLTVL.

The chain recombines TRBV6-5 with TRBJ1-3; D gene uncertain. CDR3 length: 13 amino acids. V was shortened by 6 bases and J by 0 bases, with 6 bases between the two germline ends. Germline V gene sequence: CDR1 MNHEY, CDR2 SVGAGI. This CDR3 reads CASSRSSGNTIYF. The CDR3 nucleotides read TGTGCCAGCAGCCGGAGCTCTGGAAACACCATATATTTT.

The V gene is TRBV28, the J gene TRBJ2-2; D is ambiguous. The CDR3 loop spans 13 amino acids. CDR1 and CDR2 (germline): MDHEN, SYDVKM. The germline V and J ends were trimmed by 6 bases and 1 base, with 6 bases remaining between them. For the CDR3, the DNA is TGTGCCAGCAGGACACTGAACACCGGGGAGCTGTTTTTT. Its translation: CASRTLNTGELFF.